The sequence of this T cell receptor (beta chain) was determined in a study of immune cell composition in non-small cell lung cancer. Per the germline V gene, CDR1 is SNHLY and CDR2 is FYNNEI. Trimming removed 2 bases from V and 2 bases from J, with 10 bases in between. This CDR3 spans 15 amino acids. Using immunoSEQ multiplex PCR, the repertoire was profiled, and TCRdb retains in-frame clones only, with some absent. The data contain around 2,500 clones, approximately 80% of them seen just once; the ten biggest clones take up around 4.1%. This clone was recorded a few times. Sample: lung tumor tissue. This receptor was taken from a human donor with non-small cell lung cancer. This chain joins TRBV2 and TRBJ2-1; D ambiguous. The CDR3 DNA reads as TGTGCCAGCAGTGAACGCGTTCTTACCTACAATGAGCAGTTCTTC. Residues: CASSERVLTYNEQFF.